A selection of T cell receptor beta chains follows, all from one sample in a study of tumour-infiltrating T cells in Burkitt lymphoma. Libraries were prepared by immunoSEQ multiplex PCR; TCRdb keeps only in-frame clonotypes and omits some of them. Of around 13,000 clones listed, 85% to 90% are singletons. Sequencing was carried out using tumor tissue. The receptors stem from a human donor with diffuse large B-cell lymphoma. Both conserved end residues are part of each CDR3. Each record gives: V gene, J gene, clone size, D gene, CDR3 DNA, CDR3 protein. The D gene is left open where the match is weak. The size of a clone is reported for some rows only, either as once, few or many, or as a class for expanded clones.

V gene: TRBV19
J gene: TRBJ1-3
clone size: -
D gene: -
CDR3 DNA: TGTGCCAGTAGTCCGACAGGAGCCTTCTCTGGAAACACCATATATTTT
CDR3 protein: CASSPTGAFSGNTIYF

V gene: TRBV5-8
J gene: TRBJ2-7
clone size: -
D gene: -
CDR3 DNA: TGTGCCAGCAGTTTAACAGGAAGCGAGCAGTACTTC
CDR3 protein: CASSLTGSEQYF

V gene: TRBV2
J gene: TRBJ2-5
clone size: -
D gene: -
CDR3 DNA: TGTGCCAGCAGTGAAAGTGGGACTCAGTACTTC
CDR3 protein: CASSESGTQYF

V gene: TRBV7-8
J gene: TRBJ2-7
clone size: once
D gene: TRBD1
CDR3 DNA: TGTGCCAGCAGCTTAGGAGGCAGGGGGTACGAGCAGTACTTC
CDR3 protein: CASSLGGRGYEQYF

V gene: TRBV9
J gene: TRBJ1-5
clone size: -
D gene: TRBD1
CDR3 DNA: TGTGCCAGCAGCAACCGGGACAGAGCCTTTAGCAATCAGCCCCAGCATTTT
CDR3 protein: CASSNRDRAFSNQPQHF

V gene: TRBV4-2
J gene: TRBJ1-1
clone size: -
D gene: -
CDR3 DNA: TGTGCCAGCAGCCTAGAGGAACAAATGAACACTGAAGCTTTCTTT
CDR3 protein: CASSLEEQMNTEAFF

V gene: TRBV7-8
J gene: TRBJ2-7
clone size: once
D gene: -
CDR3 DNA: TGTGCCAGCAGCTTAGCGGCGTCTGAGTCTCACTACGAGCAGTACTTC
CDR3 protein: CASSLAASESHYEQYF

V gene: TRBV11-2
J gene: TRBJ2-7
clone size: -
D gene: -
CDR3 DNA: TGTGCCAGCAGCTTAGAAGGAGGGATCCCCTACGAGCAGTACTTC
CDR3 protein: CASSLEGGIPYEQYF

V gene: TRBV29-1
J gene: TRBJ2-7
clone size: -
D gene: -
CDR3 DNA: TGCAGCGTTGAAGAGTCGAGGTACGAGCAGTACTTC
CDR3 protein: CSVEESRYEQYF

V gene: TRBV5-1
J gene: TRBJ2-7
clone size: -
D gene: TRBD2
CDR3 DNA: TGCGCCAGCAGCTCGCTAGCGGGAGGGCTGAGTGAGCAGTACTTC
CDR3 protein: CASSSLAGGLSEQYF

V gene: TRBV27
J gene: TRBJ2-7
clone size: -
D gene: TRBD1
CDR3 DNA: TGTGCCAGCAGGGACAGGGGAAATTACGAGCAGTACTTC
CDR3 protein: CASRDRGNYEQYF

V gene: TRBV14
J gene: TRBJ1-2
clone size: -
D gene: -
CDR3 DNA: TGTGCCAGCAGCCAAGCTGGGGTTGCGGGCTACACCTTC
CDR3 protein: CASSQAGVAGYTF

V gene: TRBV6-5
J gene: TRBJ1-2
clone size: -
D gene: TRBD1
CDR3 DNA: TGTGCCAGCAGTTCCCCGGGACAGGGTTTCTATGGCTACACCTTC
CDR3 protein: CASSSPGQGFYGYTF

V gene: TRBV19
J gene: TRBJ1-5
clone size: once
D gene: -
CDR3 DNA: TGTGCCAGTAGCCTTGAGAATGGGGCGACCCATTTT
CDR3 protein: CASSLENGATHF

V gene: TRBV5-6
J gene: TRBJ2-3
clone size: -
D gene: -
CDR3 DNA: TGTGCCAGCAGCGGCTATCTATATGATACGCAGTATTTT
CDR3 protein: CASSGYLYDTQYF

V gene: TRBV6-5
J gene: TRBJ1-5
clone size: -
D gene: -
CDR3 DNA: TGTGCCAGCAGTTACGGAATGGGTCAGCCCCAGCATTTT
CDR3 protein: CASSYGMGQPQHF

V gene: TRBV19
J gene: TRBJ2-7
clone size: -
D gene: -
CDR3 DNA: TGTGCCAGTAGTATGAGGGGCGGGGGCCCCTACGAGCAGTACTTC
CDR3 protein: CASSMRGGGPYEQYF

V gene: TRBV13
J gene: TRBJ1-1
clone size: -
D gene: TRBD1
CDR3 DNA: TGTGCCAGCAGCGGGGGAGGACAGGGACCTGAAGCTTTCTTT
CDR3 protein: CASSGGGQGPEAFF

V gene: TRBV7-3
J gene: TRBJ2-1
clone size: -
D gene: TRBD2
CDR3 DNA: TGTGCCAGCAGCTACGGGACTAGCGGGGCCTACAATGAGCAGTTCTTC
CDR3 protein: CASSYGTSGAYNEQFF

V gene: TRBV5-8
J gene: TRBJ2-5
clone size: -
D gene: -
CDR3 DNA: TGTGCCAGCAGCTTTTCAGAGACCCAGTACTTC
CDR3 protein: CASSFSETQYF

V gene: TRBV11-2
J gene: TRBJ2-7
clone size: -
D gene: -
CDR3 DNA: TGTGCCAGCAGCCTAGCAGGGGATTACGAGCAGTACTTC
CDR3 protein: CASSLAGDYEQYF

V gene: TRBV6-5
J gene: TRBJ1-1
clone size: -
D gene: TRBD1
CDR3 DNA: TGTGCCAGCAGGCAGGGGGGATCAGGGACTGAAGCTTTCTTT
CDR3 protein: CASRQGGSGTEAFF

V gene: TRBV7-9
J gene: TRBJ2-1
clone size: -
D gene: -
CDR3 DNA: TGTGCCAGCAGCCCGGGACCTGAGCAGTTCTTC
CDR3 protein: CASSPGPEQFF

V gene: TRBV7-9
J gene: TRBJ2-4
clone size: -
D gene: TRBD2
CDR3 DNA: TGTGCCAGCAGCTTTCCGGGGGGGGAAAACATTCAGTACTTC
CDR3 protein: CASSFPGGENIQYF

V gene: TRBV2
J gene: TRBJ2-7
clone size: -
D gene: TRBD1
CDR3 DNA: TGTGCCAGCAGTCAAGGACAGGGTAGGAGCGACGAGCAGTACTTC
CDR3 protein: CASSQGQGRSDEQYF

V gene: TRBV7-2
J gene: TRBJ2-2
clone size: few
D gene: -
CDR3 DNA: TGTGCCAGCAGCTTACCCTCCAGTGCCGGGCCGGCCGGGGAGCTGTTTTTT
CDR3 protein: CASSLPSSAGPAGELFF

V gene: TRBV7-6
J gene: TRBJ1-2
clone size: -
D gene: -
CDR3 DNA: TGTGCCAGCAGCCCGGGGGGTATCGATGGCTACACCTTC
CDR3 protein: CASSPGGIDGYTF

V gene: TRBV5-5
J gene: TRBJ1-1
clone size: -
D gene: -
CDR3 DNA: TGTGCCAGCAGCTTGGTAGGGACTGAAGCTTTCTTT
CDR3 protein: CASSLVGTEAFF

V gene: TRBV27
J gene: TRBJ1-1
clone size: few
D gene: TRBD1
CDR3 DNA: TGTGCCAGCAGGCTAGGACAGGGCACTGAAGCTTTCTTT
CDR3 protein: CASRLGQGTEAFF

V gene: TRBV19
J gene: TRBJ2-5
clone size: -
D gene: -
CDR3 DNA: TGTGCCAGTAGTATTTTGGGAGGAGAGACCCAGTACTTC
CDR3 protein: CASSILGGETQYF

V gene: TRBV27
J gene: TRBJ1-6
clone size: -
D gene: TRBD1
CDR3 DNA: TGTGCCAGTTACCGGGGGACAGGGGGCGCGCTGAATTCACCCCTCCACTTT
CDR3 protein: CASYRGTGGALNSPLHF

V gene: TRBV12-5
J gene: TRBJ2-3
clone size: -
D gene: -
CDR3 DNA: TGTGCTAGTGGTTCCTGGTTTGGGGCGGGCTCAAACACAGATACGCAGTATTTT
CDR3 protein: CASGSWFGAGSNTDTQYF

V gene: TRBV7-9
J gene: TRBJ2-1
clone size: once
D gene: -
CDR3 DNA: TGTGCCAGCAGCCCCCCCGCGGTCCGGGTCCTAGCCGACAATGAGCAGTTCTTC
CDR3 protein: CASSPPAVRVLADNEQFF

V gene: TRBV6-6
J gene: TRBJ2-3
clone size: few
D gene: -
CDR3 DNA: TGTGCCAGCAGTTACTCGCCCGGGACTAGCACAGATACGCAGTATTTT
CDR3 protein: CASSYSPGTSTDTQYF

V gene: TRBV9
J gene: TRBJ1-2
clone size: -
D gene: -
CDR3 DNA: TGTGCCAGCAGCGAGGACAGCTATGGCTACACCTTC
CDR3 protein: CASSEDSYGYTF